One and the same sample provided the 30 T cell receptor beta chains below, sequenced in a study of CD8+ T cells in alopecia areata. Using CD4, CD8alpha, NKG2D, NKG2ACE and other markers, pooled cutaneous lymph node cells were sorted. TCR sequencing used cDNA made by reverse transcription of extracted RNA. Profiling relied on immunoSEQ multiplex PCR, and the TCRdb table lists in-frame clones only, not all of them. Recorded here are about 270,000 clones, with no singletons, and the ten leading clones hold 0.9% to 1.5%. The material sequenced was CD4+ T cells sorted from a lymph node. The receptors originated from a C3H/HeJ mouse with alopecia areata. For the strain, the MHC haplotype given is H2-k.

This clone turned up a few times. Gene names are the mouse ones. The read finishes 4 residues shy of the CDR3 end, and the germline J gene is used to complete it. The rearrangement uses TRBV14 and TRBJ2-3, with D maybe TRBD1 (5 bases). The CDR3 is 13 residues long. Between the trimmed V and J ends, which lost 5 bases and 2 bases, there was a span of 9 bases. Per the germline V gene, CDR1 is SGHDT and CDR2 is FRDEAV. This CDR3 is CASSRTSAETLYF. Partial CDR3 DNA: TGTGCCAGCAGCCGGACATCTGCAGAA. The whole variable domain, filled in from reference TRBV14 and TRBJ2-3, reads EAGVTQSPRYAVLQEGQAVSFWCDPISGHDTLYWYQQPRDQGPQLLVYFRDEAVIDNSQLPSDRFSAVRPKGTNSTLKIQSAKQGDTATYLCASSRTSAETLYFGSGTRLTVL.

Only a few counts were recorded for this clone. These gene names are mouse names. The CDR3 end lies 4 residues beyond the end of the read and is filled in from the germline J gene. Within the sample, other DNA sequences also encode this same CDR3. This chain links TRBV5 with TRBJ2-5; D possibly corresponds to TRBD1 (5 bases). Looked up from germline, CDR1 is LGHNA and CDR2 is YNLKQL (reference sequence). Trimming took off 0 bases at V and 3 bases at J, with 7 bases between the two ends. CDR3 length: 14 residues. The CDR3 loop is CASSQDRDQDTQYF. CDR3 DNA (partial): TGTGCCAGCAGCCAAGACAGGGATCAAGAC.

Details on this clone: The genes are named according to mouse. With the read ending 4 residues before the CDR3 end, the germline J gene is used to fill in that end. This chain connects TRBV4 to TRBJ1-2; possible D gene TRBD1, 5 bases. Germline V gene lookup returns CDR1 LGHDT and CDR2 YNNKQL (reference sequence). The CDR3 covers 13 residues. This chain's CDR3 is CASSYREGSDYTF. The CDR3 bases that were read are TGTGCCAGCAGCTACAGGGAGGGGTCC.

About this clone: Gene names are mouse gene names. The CDR3 end lies 3 residues beyond the end of the read and is filled in from the germline J gene. The V call is TRBV12-1, the J call TRBJ1-6; D perhaps matches TRBD1 (6 bases). TRBJ1-6 falls under the ORF class, with uncertain function. The germline gives CDR1 SGHSN, CDR2 HYEKVE. The length of the CDR3 is 16 residues. The V gene lost 2 bases and the J gene lost 3 bases, with 13 bases spanning the gap. The CDR3 is CASSQSGTHYNSPLYF. The covered CDR3 bases are TGTGCCAGCTCTCAATCCGGGACACACTATAATTCGCCC.

This clone was recorded a few times. The genes and germline here are from mouse. The read gets to within 4 residues of the CDR3 end, and the germline J gene fills in the rest. This chain uses TRBV13-3 with TRBJ1-1; tentatively, D is TRBD1 (6 bases). The CDR3 runs to 13 residues. Germline V gene lookup returns CDR1 NNHDY and CDR2 SYVADS. The DNA read from the CDR3 is TGTGCCAGCAGTGAAGGGACAAAAACA. Translated: CASSEGTKT. The entire CDR3 sequence reads CASSEGTKTEVFF.

This clone was seen more than once but under ten times. Mouse names are used for the genes. Read sequence stops 4 residues before the CDR3 end, and the germline J gene provides the missing end. V usage is TRBV13-3 and J usage is TRBJ2-4, with a weak D call TRBD1 (5 bases). Between the trimmed V and J ends, which lost 1 base and 1 base, there was a span of 16 bases. This CDR3 is 17 amino acids long. Germline assignment: CDR1 NNHDY and CDR2 SYVADS. The sequenced CDR3 bases are TGTGCCAGCAGTGATCCTCCAGGGAGAGAGGGTCAAAAC. Its translation: CASSDPPGREGQN. In full, the CDR3 reads CASSDPPGREGQNTLYF.

This clone was seen only a few times. The gene names here belong to mouse. The read gets to within 3 residues of the CDR3 end, and the germline J gene fills in the rest. J is TRBJ1-6 and V is TRBV13-1; 9 bases map to TRBD1. TRBJ1-6 is filed as an ORF, its function uncertain. V lost 0 bases to trimming and J lost 7 bases; unmatched junction nucleotides: 5. This CDR3 is built from 16 residues. CDR1 and CDR2 (germline): NSHNY, SYGAGN. The CDR3 bases that were read are TGTGCCAGCAGTGATGCAACAGGGGGCGCCAATTCGCCC. As protein: CASSDATGGANSP. The entire CDR3 is CASSDATGGANSPLYF.

Concerning this clone: Gene names and germline match the mouse. The DNA ends 4 residues before the CDR3 does, and the rest of the CDR3 is filled in from the germline J gene. Other DNA sequences of this sample code for an identical CDR3. The chain carries TRBV13-2 and TRBJ2-7; TRBD2 aligns across 7 bases. CDR3 size: 14 residues. The V segment lost 1 base and the J segment 0 bases; nucleotides outside the gene matches: 1. The germline CDR1 and CDR2 sequences are NNHNN and SYGAGS (reference sequence). The CDR3 is CASGDWGVSYEQYF. The CDR3 DNA, read in part, is TGTGCCAGCGGTGATTGGGGGGTCTCCTAT.

This clone came up a few times. Each gene name is a mouse one. The read stops 4 residues short of the end of the CDR3; the missing end is completed from the germline J gene. Other DNA sequences in this specimen translate into the identical CDR3. This sequence joins TRBV5 and TRBJ2-7, with 9 bases lining up with TRBD2. Losses at the gene ends were 1 base for V and 3 bases for J; bases not matched to a gene: 1. The CDR3 loop spans 14 amino acids. Germline assignment: CDR1 LGHNA and CDR2 YNLKQL (reference sequence). CDR3 bases read: TGTGCCAGCAGCCAAGCCTGGGGGGGCTAT. Translating gives CASSQAWGGY. The full CDR3 sequence reads CASSQAWGGYEQYF.

This clone was detected ten times or more. The gene names given are mouse names. Sequencing ends 4 residues short of the CDR3 end; the germline J gene provides the rest. The gene calls are TRBV13-1 and TRBJ1-2; 9 positions match TRBD1. This CDR3 has 14 residues. Germline V gives CDR1 NSHNY, CDR2 SYGAGN. Losses at the gene ends were 4 bases for V and 3 bases for J; bases not matched to a gene: 4. CDR3 residues: CASSWDRVDSDYTF. The sequenced CDR3 bases are TGTGCCAGCAGTTGGGACAGGGTGGACTCC.

This clone has only a few counts. All gene names here are mouse names. The CDR3 end falls 4 residues outside the read, so it is completed with the germline J gene. The rearrangement uses TRBV12-1 and TRBJ1-2; D ambiguous. The V end was cut by 2 bases, the J end by 0 bases, with 12 bases between. The CDR3 spans 15 residues. Germline values: CDR1 SGHSN, CDR2 HYEKVE. This CDR3 reads CASSPAPTTNSDYTF. The sequenced CDR3 bases are TGTGCCAGCTCTCCCGCCCCGACAACAAACTCC.

Note on this clone: The genes and germline here are from mouse. The read is 4 residues too short to cover the CDR3 end, so that end is filled in from the germline J gene. J is TRBJ2-7 and V is TRBV31, with 7 bases fitting TRBD1. The V gene's germline CDR1 is GKSSPN and CDR2 SITVG. V was pared by 1 base and J by 2 bases, with 5 bases of the junction left unmatched. The CDR3 covers 14 residues. The CDR3 loop is CAWSPYGTAYEQYF. The covered CDR3 bases are TGTGCCTGGAGTCCGTACGGGACAGCCTAT.

This clone was detected only a few times. Germline and genes: mouse. The read stops 4 residues short of the end of the CDR3; the missing end is completed from the germline J gene. The chain has TRBV13-2 and TRBJ2-5, with D maybe TRBD2 (7 bases). Germline V gene lookup returns CDR1 NNHNN and CDR2 SYGAGS (reference sequence). V gave up 5 bases and J gave up 2 bases, with 12 bases separating them. The CDR3 runs to 14 residues. The CDR3 DNA, read in part, is TGTGCCAGCGGGGCGGGGGGCGGCCAAGAC. Its translation: CASGAGGGQD. The full-length CDR3 reads as CASGAGGGQDTQYF.

A word on this clone: Each gene name is a mouse one. The read is 4 residues too short to cover the CDR3 end, so that end is filled in from the germline J gene. The V gene is TRBV5, the J gene TRBJ1-2; no firm D call. The length of the CDR3 is 13 residues. V lost 1 base to trimming and J lost 3 bases, with 6 bases between them. Germline assignment: CDR1 LGHNA and CDR2 YNLKQL (reference sequence). CDR3 sequence: CASSQVTDSDYTF. The covered CDR3 bases are TGTGCCAGCAGCCAAGTAACAGACTCC.

In regard to this clone: These gene names are mouse names. The DNA ends 4 residues before the CDR3 does, and the rest of the CDR3 is filled in from the germline J gene. The V gene is TRBV31, the J gene TRBJ2-1; D remains ambiguous. CDR1 is GKSSPN, CDR2 SITVG, per germline. CDR3 length equals 14 residues. Trimming removed 0 bases at V and 3 bases at J, with 9 bases between. The CDR3 DNA, read in part, is TGTGCCTGGAGTCTGCTGGAGAGCTATGCT. As protein: CAWSLLESYA. The whole CDR3 sequence is CAWSLLESYAEQFF.

A few counts support this clone. Gene names refer to mouse genes. Coverage ceases 4 residues before the CDR3 finishes, and the germline J gene fills in the end. The same CDR3 can be traced to other DNA sequences in this sample. This sequence joins TRBV19 and TRBJ1-2; D uncertain. Germline lookup yields CDR1 FNHDT and CDR2 SITEND (reference sequence). CDR3 size: 13 residues. V was shortened by 1 base and J by 0 bases, with 4 bases between the two germline ends. The CDR3 DNA, read in part, is TGTGCCAGCAGTATAAAAGCAAACTCC. Amino acid sequence: CASSIKANS. The CDR3 as a whole reads CASSIKANSDYTF.

As concerns this clone: Genes here carry mouse names. The covered CDR3 bases are TGTGCCAGCAGCCCTTGGGGGAACGGCCAAGAC. It encodes CASSPWGNGQD. The entire CDR3 sequence reads CASSPWGNGQDTQYF. The genes are TRBV5 and TRBJ2-5; a possible D gene is TRBD2 (6 bases). The CDR3 is cut off 4 residues early in the read; its end comes from the germline J gene. The CDR3 has 15 amino acids. Germline CDR1 LGHNA, CDR2 YNLKQL (reference sequence). Trimming pared 4 bases from V and 2 bases from J, leaving 13 bases between.

Comments on this clone: Here the gene names and germline are mouse. The CDR3 DNA, read in part, is TGTGCCAGCAGTATACTGGGGGGGCAT. It translates to CASSILGGH. The full CDR3 reads CASSILGGHEQYF. V usage is TRBV19 and J usage is TRBJ2-7; 10 bases align to TRBD2. The DNA ends 4 residues before the CDR3 does, and the rest of the CDR3 is filled in from the germline J gene. From germline, CDR1 is FNHDT and CDR2 SITEND (reference sequence). The CDR3 runs to 13 residues.

Only a few counts were recorded for this clone. Genes and germline are mouse. The CDR3 end falls 4 residues outside the read, so it is completed with the germline J gene. The genes are TRBV19 and TRBJ2-3, with D perhaps TRBD1 (5 bases). CDR1 is FNHDT, CDR2 SITEND, per germline (reference sequence). The CDR3 covers 12 residues. Between the trimmed V and J ends, which lost 6 bases and 2 bases, there was a span of 7 bases. The CDR3 region is CASTRVAETLYF. CDR3 DNA (partial): TGTGCCAGCACCAGGGTTGCAGAA. The whole variable domain, filled in from reference TRBV19 and TRBJ2-3, reads GGIITQTPKFLIGQEGQKLTLKCQQNFNHDTMYWYRQDSGKGLRLIYYSITENDLQKGDLSEGYDASREKKSSFSLTVTSAQKNEMAVFLCASTRVAETLYFGSGTRLTVL.

This clone was recorded a few times. Each gene name is a mouse one. The read ends 4 residues shy of where the CDR3 ends; the end is completed using the germline J gene. The J gene is TRBJ2-7, the V gene TRBV31; TRBD1 might be the D (5 bases). The CDR3 covers 13 residues. V lost 0 bases and J lost 2, with 8 bases in between. CDR1 GKSSPN and CDR2 SITVG come from the germline V gene. The CDR3 reads CAWSLKGTYEQYF. The covered CDR3 bases are TGTGCCTGGAGTCTAAAGGGGACCTAT.

A few counts support this clone. Gene names and germline match the mouse. Coverage ceases 4 residues before the CDR3 finishes, and the germline J gene fills in the end. The V call is TRBV13-3, the J call TRBJ2-1; D is possibly TRBD2 (7 bases). This CDR3 contains 15 residues. V was trimmed by 2 bases and J by 3 bases, leaving 12 bases between them. Germline-derived CDR1 and CDR2 are NNHDY and SYVADS. CDR3 protein: CASSEEGGSYAEQFF. The sequenced part of the CDR3 DNA is TGTGCCAGCAGTGAGGAGGGGGGGTCCTATGCT.

This clone has only a few counts. The germline and genes are mouse ones. The DNA ends 4 residues before the CDR3 does, and the rest of the CDR3 is filled in from the germline J gene. This chain links TRBV31 with TRBJ1-2, with 7 bases that match TRBD1. This CDR3 is built from 12 residues. The germline gives CDR1 GKSSPN, CDR2 SITVG. CDR3: CAWSQQGSDYTF. CDR3 DNA (partial): TGTGCCTGGAGTCAACAGGGGTCC.

This clone has only a few counts. Gene names are the mouse ones. Sequencing ends 4 residues short of the CDR3 end; the germline J gene provides the rest. The V and J genes are TRBV5 and TRBJ2-4; D is possibly TRBD1 (6 bases). The CDR3 is made up of 15 amino acids. CDR1 and CDR2 (germline): LGHNA, YNLKQL (reference sequence). V shed 6 bases and J shed 1 base, with 14 bases lying between them. CDR3 DNA, as far as it was read: TGTGCCAGCAGTCTCCATCGACAGGGTCAAAAC. Protein: CASSLHRQGQN. The whole CDR3 reads CASSLHRQGQNTLYF.

Concerning this clone itself: The genes and germline here are from mouse. The read ends 3 residues early relative to the CDR3; the germline J gene fills the gap. V is TRBV13-1 and J is TRBJ1-6; 10 nucleotides match TRBD1. TRBJ1-6 is labeled an ORF, and its function is uncertain. The length of the CDR3 is 16 residues. V lost 0 bases, J lost 4 bases, and 1 base stayed unmatched. Germline V lookup: CDR1 NSHNY, CDR2 SYGAGN. This CDR3 is CASSDAGQGYNSPLYF. The part of the CDR3 DNA that was read is TGTGCCAGCAGTGATGCGGGACAGGGGTATAATTCGCCC.

This clone showed up just a few times. Gene and germline names: mouse. The CDR3 is cut off 4 residues early in the read; its end comes from the germline J gene. The same CDR3 is also encoded by other DNA sequences in this sample. The V gene is TRBV1, the J gene TRBJ1-2; D is possibly TRBD1 (6 bases). This CDR3 comprises 15 residues. With 3 bases removed from V and 0 bases from J, the gap between germline ends came to 11 bases. Looked up from germline, CDR1 is NSQYPW and CDR2 is LRSPGD (reference sequence). The covered CDR3 bases are TGCACCTGCAGTGCGCCGGGACAAACAAACTCC. Encoded protein: CTCSAPGQTNS. The full CDR3 protein is CTCSAPGQTNSDYTF. Supplemented by reference TRBV1 and TRBJ1-2, the full variable domain reads VTLLEQNPRWRLVPRGQAVNLRCILKNSQYPWMSWYQQDLQKQLQWLFTLRSPGDKEVKSLPGADYLATRVTDTELRLQVANMSQGRTLYCTCSAPGQTNSDYTFGSGTRLLVI.

Turning to this clone: Here the gene names and germline are mouse. The read ends 4 residues shy of where the CDR3 ends; the end is completed using the germline J gene. Within the sample, other DNA sequences also encode this same CDR3. The gene calls are TRBV13-2 and TRBJ2-7; TRBD2 matches at 9 bases. CDR3 length: 14 residues. V shed 5 bases, J shed 0 bases, and the junction held 3 bases outside the gene matches. From germline, CDR1 is NNHNN and CDR2 SYGAGS (reference sequence). CDR3 protein: CASGDWGSSYEQYF. The sequenced part of the CDR3 DNA is TGTGCCAGCGGAGACTGGGGGAGCTCCTAT.

Note on this clone: The genes are named according to mouse. Read sequence stops 4 residues before the CDR3 end, and the germline J gene provides the missing end. The chain employs TRBV14 and TRBJ2-4; the match to TRBD2 covers 12 bases. With V trimmed by 5 bases and J by 0 bases, 1 base remained unmatched. Germline V gene data show CDR1 as SGHDT and CDR2 as FRDEAV. The CDR3 length is 15 residues. The CDR3 reads CASRDWGGSQNTLYF. The sequenced CDR3 bases are TGTGCCAGCAGGGACTGGGGGGGGAGTCAAAAC.

A word on this clone: Mouse names are used for the genes. The DNA ends 4 residues before the CDR3 does, and the rest of the CDR3 is filled in from the germline J gene. This chain uses TRBV12-1 with TRBJ1-2, with 8 bases identical to TRBD1. CDR3 length equals 15 residues. V was pared by 1 base and J by 3 bases, with 6 bases of the junction left unmatched. Germline V gives CDR1 SGHSN, CDR2 HYEKVE. The sequenced CDR3 bases are TGTGCCAGCTCTCTTGTGACAGGGGAGGACTCC. Its translation: CASSLVTGEDS. The complete CDR3 reads CASSLVTGEDSDYTF. The full variable domain, with the rest looked up from reference TRBV12-1 and TRBJ1-2, is DSGVVQSPRHIIKEKGGRSVLTCIPISGHSNVVWYQQTLGKELKFLIQHYEKVERDKGFLPSRFSVQQFDDYHSEMNMSALELEDSAMYFCASSLVTGEDSDYTFGSGTRLLVI.

This clone has only a few counts. These gene names are mouse names. The sequence runs out 4 residues before the end of the CDR3; the remainder is reconstructed from the germline J gene. The chain links TRBV13-2 to TRBJ2-3, with 11 positions matching TRBD2. Germline V gene data show CDR1 as NNHNN and CDR2 as SYGAGS (reference sequence). V shed 2 bases and J 1 base; nucleotides not matched to a gene: 3. The CDR3 is made up of 16 amino acids. The CDR3: CASGEPTGGGAETLYF. The CDR3 DNA, read in part, is TGTGCCAGCGGTGAACCGACTGGGGGGGGTGCAGAA.

Concerning this clone: Genes and germline come from the mouse. From the germline J gene comes the end of the CDR3, since the read stops 4 residues before it. The sample has other DNA sequences that encode this CDR3 too. The chain employs TRBV13-3 and TRBJ2-7; perhaps TRBD2 as D (7 bases). Germline-derived CDR1 and CDR2 are NNHDY and SYVADS. The V gene lost 1 base and the J gene lost 1 base, with 9 bases spanning the gap. There are 14 residues in the CDR3. This CDR3 is CASSDRGASYEQYF. The sequenced part of the CDR3 DNA is TGTGCCAGCAGTGATAGGGGGGCGTCCTAT.